The sequence of this T cell receptor beta chain was determined in a study of blood T cell repertoires in COVID-19. Whole-study context: Specimens from acute and convalescent COVID-19 originated in the United States, Italy and Spain.

Method: immunoSEQ multiplex PCR; TCRdb's copy keeps in-frame clones and lacks some. Here the sample spans around 150,000 clones, approximately 83% being singletons. The CDR3 has 15 residues. Trimming removed 3 bases from V and 10 bases from J; junction bases left unmatched: 8. CDR1 KGHSH and CDR2 LQKENI come from the germline V gene. Sequenced input: peripheral blood. V gene TRBV18 combines with J gene TRBJ2-1, with TRBD1 matching 11 bases. This TCR derives from a man aged 55 to 69 with acute or convalescent COVID-19. This chain's CDR3 is CASSPWTGGEGEQFF. CDR3 bases: TGTGCCAGCTCACCCTGGACAGGGGGCGAAGGGGAGCAGTTCTTC.